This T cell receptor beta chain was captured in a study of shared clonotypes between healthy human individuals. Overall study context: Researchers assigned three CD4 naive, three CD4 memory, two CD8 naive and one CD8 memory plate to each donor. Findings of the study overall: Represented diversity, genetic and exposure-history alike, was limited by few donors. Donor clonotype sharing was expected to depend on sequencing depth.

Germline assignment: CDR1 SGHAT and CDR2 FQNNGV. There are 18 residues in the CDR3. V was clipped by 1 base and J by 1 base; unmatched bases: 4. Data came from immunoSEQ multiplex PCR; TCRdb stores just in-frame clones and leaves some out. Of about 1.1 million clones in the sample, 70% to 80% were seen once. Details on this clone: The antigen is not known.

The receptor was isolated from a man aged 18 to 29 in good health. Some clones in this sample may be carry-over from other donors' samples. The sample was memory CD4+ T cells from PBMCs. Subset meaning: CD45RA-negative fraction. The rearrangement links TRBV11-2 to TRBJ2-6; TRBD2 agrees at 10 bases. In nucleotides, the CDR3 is TGTGCCAGCAGCTTAGTGGGTAGCGGGAGGTCTGGGGCCAACGTCCTGACTTTC. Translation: CASSLVGSGRSGANVLTF.